The TCR beta chain described here comes from a study of blood T cell repertoires in COVID-19. Study information: The United States, Italy and Spain provided the acute and convalescent COVID-19 samples. PBMCs, B-cell-depleted T cells, or T cells were the source of the cDNA or gDNA that made up the material.

Methods used by the authors: Using reference gene primer amplification, nucleated cell counts were estimated. Data came from immunoSEQ multiplex PCR; TCRdb stores just in-frame clones and leaves some out. V, J and clone size reflect that table, while D and trimming were determined from the DNA. The sample has 10,000 or so clones, 70% to 80% seen once; the top ten hold 30% to 40%. Trimming removed 2 bases from V and 2 bases from J; junction bases left unmatched: 6. The CDR3 contains 15 residues. From germline, CDR1 is LGHDT and CDR2 YNNKEL (reference sequence). This clone was seen more than once but under ten times.

The TCR comes from a human donor in a cohort sampled during active COVID-19. The sequenced sample consisted of peripheral blood. The chain recombines TRBV3-1 (or the pseudogene TRBV3-2) with TRBJ2-7, with 7 bases matching TRBD1. CDR3 region: CASSQIGTVPYEQYF. Here the CDR3 DNA reads TGTGCCAGCAGCCAAATCGGGACAGTTCCCTACGAGCAGTACTTC.